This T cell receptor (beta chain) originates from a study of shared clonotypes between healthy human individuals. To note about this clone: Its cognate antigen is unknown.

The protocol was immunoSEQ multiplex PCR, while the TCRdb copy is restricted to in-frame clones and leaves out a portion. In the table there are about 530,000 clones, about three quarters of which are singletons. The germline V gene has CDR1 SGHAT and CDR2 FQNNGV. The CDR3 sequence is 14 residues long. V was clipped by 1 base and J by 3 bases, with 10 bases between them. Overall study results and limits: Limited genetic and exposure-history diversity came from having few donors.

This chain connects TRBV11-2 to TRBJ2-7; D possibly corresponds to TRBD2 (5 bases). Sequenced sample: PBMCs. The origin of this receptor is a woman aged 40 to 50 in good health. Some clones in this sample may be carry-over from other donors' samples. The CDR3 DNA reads TGTGCCAGCAGCTTAGCGGTTGGGAGCTACGAGCAGTACTTC. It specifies CASSLAVGSYEQYF.